These 8 T cell receptor beta chains were sequenced from one sample in a study of blood T cell repertoires in COVID-19 (dated by TCRdb to the early 2020s). The library was built by means of the immunoSEQ multiplex PCR assay. This is the immuneACCESS table as TCRdb keeps it, with only in-frame sequences that have V and J called. A part of the clones is gone; compared with another copy, unresolved V genes explain less than half, and the rest is unexplained. The sample table shows approximately 120,000 clones, and roughly 87% are seen once. The ten most abundant clones make up about 6.2% of the sample. The sequencing input was peripheral blood. The receptors derive from a man older than 75 with active or convalescent COVID-19.

The chain combines TRBV28 with TRBJ1-2, with D possibly TRBD1 on 5 matching bases. The germline V gene has CDR1 MDHEN and CDR2 SYDVKM. The CDR3 is 17 residues long. Trimming removed 7 bases from V and 4 bases from J, with 25 bases in between. The CDR3 region is CASTPRGVRGRTYGYTF. For the CDR3, the DNA is TGTGCCAGCACACCTCGGGGGGTTCGGGGACGTACCTATGGCTACACCTTC.

This chain connects TRBV5-6 to TRBJ2-5, with 9 bases lining up with TRBD2. The CDR3 sequence is 17 residues long. Germline V gene lookup returns CDR1 SGHDT and CDR2 YYEEEE. The V gene end was trimmed by 2 bases and the J gene end by 2 bases; junction bases not matched to a gene: 10. The DNA of the CDR3 is TGTGCCAGCAGCTTTTTGAGGGGACTAGCCTCTCAAGAGACCCAGTACTTC. Its translation is CASSFLRGLASQETQYF.

This sequence joins TRBV9 and TRBJ2-1, with D maybe TRBD1 (6 bases). CDR3 size: 14 residues. V was cut by 0 bases and J by 5 bases, with 9 bases left in between. In germline, CDR1 is SGDLS, CDR2 YYNGEE. The CDR3 reads CASSVAGHNNEQFF. The CDR3 coding sequence is TGTGCCAGCAGCGTAGCGGGACACAACAATGAGCAGTTCTTC.

This clone was detected only once. The rearrangement joins TRBV5-6 to TRBJ1-5; 8 bases are a match to TRBD1. The V gene end was trimmed by 2 bases and the J gene end by 6 bases; junction bases not matched to a gene: 4. Germline-derived CDR1 and CDR2 are SGHDT and YYEEEE. CDR3 length: 14 amino acids. DNA of the CDR3: TGTGCCAGCAGCTTCAGGGGGCTGGGTCAGCCCCAGCATTTT. It specifies CASSFRGLGQPQHF.

The sample holds one count of this clone. The genes are TRBV3-1 (or the pseudogene TRBV3-2) and TRBJ2-7; 10 nucleotides agree with TRBD1. Germline CDR1 and CDR2: LGHDT and YNNKEL (reference sequence). CDR3 length equals 14 residues. V shed 5 bases and J 5 bases; nucleotides not matched to a gene: 6. The CDR3 protein is CASSIGTGANEQYF. CDR3 nucleotide sequence: TGTGCCAGCAGCATAGGGACAGGGGCGAACGAGCAGTACTTC.

A few counts support this clone. The CDR3 coding sequence is TGTGCCAGCTCAGGCGGACAGGGGATGGGGTACACTGAAGCTTTCTTT. Its protein product is CASSGGQGMGYTEAFF. This chain links TRBV18 with TRBJ1-1; 9 bases agree with TRBD1. Germline CDR1 and CDR2: KGHSH and LQKENI. The CDR3 has 16 amino acids. Unmatched junction bases numbered 10, after V lost 5 bases and J lost 3 bases. Variable domain in full (rest from reference TRBV18 and TRBJ1-1): NAGVMQNPRHLVRRRGQEARLRCSPMKGHSHVYWYRQLPEEGLKFMVYLQKENIIDESGMPKERFSAEFPKEGPSILRIQQVVRGDSAAYFCASSGGQGMGYTEAFFGQGTRLTVV.

The chain has TRBV19 and TRBJ1-4; TRBD1 aligns across 10 bases. The CDR3 has 14 residues. Germline assignment: CDR1 LNHDA and CDR2 SQIVND (reference sequence). Germline trimming cut 3 bases from V and 8 bases from J; bases unmatched to any gene: 3. The CDR3 reads CASSIRDRGEKLFF. DNA for the CDR3: TGTGCCAGTAGTATTCGGGACAGGGGAGAAAAACTGTTTTTT.

The chain couples TRBV5-1 to TRBJ1-3; TRBD1 is a possible D gene (6 bases). The CDR3 is 16 residues long. Trimming took off 0 bases at V and 2 bases at J, with 12 bases between the two ends. The germline CDR1 and CDR2 sequences are SGHRS and YFSETQ. This chain's CDR3 is CASSLAQGSAGNTIYF. Here the CDR3 DNA reads TGCGCCAGCAGCTTGGCACAGGGTTCGGCTGGAAACACCATATATTTT.